These 28 T cell receptor beta chains were sequenced from one sample in a study of early T cells in non-severe SARS-CoV-2 infection. MiXCR, run by TCRdb on the 5' RACE reads, gives a single entry per CDR3 protein. The table lists 32,000 or so distinct CDR3 sequences, under 8% of them singletons. The sequencing sample was made of whole blood. The receptors come from an adult who was a healthcare worker with PCR-confirmed SARS-CoV-2 infection or an uninfected control (not recorded which).

This clonotype was seen more than once but under ten times. The V call is TRBV5-1, the J call TRBJ2-1; 13 bases map to TRBD2. The germline gives CDR1 SGHRS, CDR2 YFSETQ. The J segment lost 6 bases and the V segment lost 4 bases, leaving 10 bases of the junction unmatched. This CDR3 contains 17 residues. CDR3 DNA sequence: TGCGCCAGCAGCCCGAGGACTAGCGGGAGTGGGGTCAATGAGCAGTTCTTC. It is translated as CASSPRTSGSGVNEQFF. Filled out from reference TRBV5-1 and TRBJ2-1, the complete variable domain reads KAGVTQTPRYLIKTRGQQVTLSCSPISGHRSVSWYQQTPGQGLQFLFEYFSETQRNKGNFPGRFSGRQFSNSRSEMNVSTLELGDSALYLCASSPRTSGSGVNEQFFGPGTRLTVL.

The J gene is TRBJ2-3, the V gene TRBV7-6, with unresolved D. Germline CDR1 is SGHVS and CDR2 is FNYEAQ. The CDR3 extends over 16 amino acids. Trimming took off 1 base at V and 0 bases at J, with 11 bases between the two ends. CDR3 sequence reads: CASSLEAAISTDTQYF. The DNA for the CDR3 is TGTGCCAGCAGCTTAGAAGCAGCCATTAGCACAGATACGCAGTATTTT.

This clonotype was observed at least ten times. The chain uses TRBV10-3 and TRBJ2-2; tentatively, D is TRBD1 or TRBD2 (6 bases each). Trimming took off 8 bases at V and 14 bases at J, with 27 bases between the two ends. The CDR3 contains 15 residues. Germline CDR1 is ENHRY and CDR2 is SYGVKD. CDR3 amino acids: CAIPGAGTLLDGLFF. The CDR3 nucleotides are TGTGCCATCCCCGGGGCGGGGACACTACTCGACGGACTGTTTTTT.

This clonotype showed up many times. V usage is TRBV28 and J usage is TRBJ2-1; TRBD2 aligns across 9 bases. The length of the CDR3 is 15 residues. Germline V CDR1 and CDR2: MDHEN, SYDVKM. J gave up 7 bases and V 7 bases, and 11 bases lay outside the gene matches. In nucleotides, the CDR3 is TGTGCCAGCAATGCTGAGGTAGCGGGAGAGAATGAGCAGTTCTTC. Residues: CASNAEVAGENEQFF.

This clonotype has ten or more counts. The chain is built from TRBV11-2 and TRBJ2-2; unclear D gene. CDR1 and CDR2 (germline): SGHAT, FQNNGV. The CDR3 runs 16 residues. The V end lost 3 bases, the J end lost 6 bases, and 17 bases lay between the germline ends. The CDR3 DNA reads as TGTGCCAGCAGCTTTAGTACACTCCGAGGCGCCGGGGAGCTGTTTTTT. Its translation: CASSFSTLRGAGELFF.

This clonotype appeared many times. This chain links TRBV19 with TRBJ1-4; unclear D gene. Per germline, CDR1 LNHDA and CDR2 SQIVND (reference sequence). Trimming cost V 3 bases and J 0 bases, with 11 bases left between them. This CDR3 comprises 16 residues. The CDR3 loop reads CASSIKTYATNEKLFF. The CDR3 DNA reads as TGTGCCAGTAGTATCAAGACCTACGCAACTAATGAAAAACTGTTTTTT.

This clonotype was seen more than once but under ten times. This sequence joins TRBV4-1 and TRBJ2-7; 8 bases map to TRBD2. Trimming at V came to 4 bases and at J to 6 bases, leaving 8 bases not matched to a gene. The germline V gene encodes CDR1 MGHRA and CDR2 YSYEKL. This CDR3 comprises 14 residues. Here the CDR3 reads CASSLGLEGSEQYF. In nucleotides, the CDR3 is TGCGCCAGCAGCCTGGGACTAGAGGGAAGCGAGCAGTACTTC.

This clonotype was counted a few times. This sequence joins TRBV12-3 or TRBV12-4 and TRBJ2-7; D possibly corresponds to TRBD1 (6 bases). CDR3 length: 14 amino acids. V was pared by 6 bases and J by 3 bases, with 15 bases between. As DNA, the CDR3 is TGTGCCAGCAGCCCTCGGGACACCTACTACGAGCAGTACTTC. It is translated as CASSPRDTYYEQYF.

This clonotype showed up just a few times. This rearrangement joins TRBV7-8 to TRBJ1-6; D ambiguous. The CDR3 is made up of 14 amino acids. V was clipped by 8 bases and J by 0 bases, with 8 bases between them. Germline assignment: CDR1 SGHVS and CDR2 FQNEAQ. The CDR3 nucleotides read TGTGCCAGCGCCAGCGGCTCCTATAATTCACCCCTCCACTTT. Residues: CASASGSYNSPLHF.

In this sample, this clonotype turned up a few times. This rearrangement joins TRBV6-2 or TRBV6-3 to TRBJ2-3; perhaps TRBD1 as D (5 bases). V lost 6 bases, J lost 6 bases, and 13 bases lay in between. The germline gives CDR1 MNHEY, CDR2 SVGEGT. The CDR3 loop spans 13 amino acids. This chain's CDR3 is CASSWGKGDTQYF. CDR3 DNA: TGTGCCAGCAGCTGGGGAAAGGGGGATACGCAGTATTTT.

The V call is TRBV12-3 or TRBV12-4, the J call TRBJ2-7; TRBD1 might be the D (5 bases). With 3 bases removed from V and 2 bases from J, the gap between germline ends came to 8 bases. This CDR3 has 13 amino acids. This chain's CDR3 is CASSFYRPYEQYF. The DNA of the CDR3 is TGTGCCAGCAGTTTTTACAGGCCCTACGAGCAGTACTTC.

This clonotype has only a few counts. This chain connects TRBV4-1 to TRBJ2-1; D is undetermined. Trimming took 0 bases from V and 2 from J, leaving 8 bases between them. Germline CDR1 is MGHRA and CDR2 is YSYEKL. This CDR3 is 15 amino acids long. The CDR3 protein is CASSQERTPYNEQFF. The CDR3 DNA reads TGCGCCAGCAGCCAAGAGAGAACCCCCTACAATGAGCAGTTCTTC.

This clonotype occurred a few times. This rearrangement joins TRBV11-2 to TRBJ2-1; 13 nucleotides line up with TRBD2. V lost 5 bases and J lost 6; bases outside the gene matches: 4. The CDR3 loop spans 15 amino acids. Germline V CDR1 and CDR2: SGHAT, FQNNGV. CDR3 amino acids: CASSRTSGSVNEQFF. The CDR3 region has the DNA TGTGCCAGCAGCCGGACTAGCGGGAGTGTCAATGAGCAGTTCTTC.

The chain links TRBV14 to TRBJ2-1; D is unclear. V was cut by 1 base and J by 7 bases, with 8 bases left in between. CDR3 length: 13 residues. Germline V gene data show CDR1 as SGHDN and CDR2 as FVKESK. The CDR3 region is CASSQVWPNEQFF. DNA for the CDR3: TGTGCCAGCAGCCAAGTCTGGCCGAATGAGCAGTTCTTC.

This rearrangement joins TRBV28 to TRBJ2-3; 12 bases fit TRBD1. The CDR3 has 17 amino acids. Germline V lookup: CDR1 MDHEN, CDR2 SYDVKM. The V gene end was trimmed by 5 bases and the J gene end by 6 bases; junction bases not matched to a gene: 12. In nucleotides, the CDR3 is TGTGCCAGCAGTCTTAACGTACCGGGACAGGGGGCCGATACGCAGTATTTT. It codes for CASSLNVPGQGADTQYF.

This clonotype showed up many times. The chain joins TRBV28 to TRBJ2-3; 9 bases are shared with TRBD2. The CDR3 loop spans 16 amino acids. V was pared by 6 bases and J by 5 bases, with 12 bases of the junction left unmatched. In germline, CDR1 is MDHEN, CDR2 SYDVKM. The CDR3 sequence: CASSSPTSGLGDTQYF. DNA for the CDR3: TGTGCCAGCAGCTCCCCGACTAGCGGCCTTGGAGATACGCAGTATTTT.

The gene calls are TRBV6-5 and TRBJ2-1, with TRBD2 matching 15 bases. Germline values: CDR1 MNHEY, CDR2 SVGAGI. V lost 6 bases and J lost 9; bases outside the gene matches: 9. There are 16 residues in the CDR3. The CDR3 region is CASRAGLAGGKGEQFF. Written as DNA, the CDR3 is TGTGCCAGCAGGGCGGGACTAGCGGGAGGAAAGGGTGAGCAGTTCTTC.

This clonotype was counted many times. This rearrangement joins TRBV5-6 to TRBJ2-1; D tentatively reads TRBD1 or TRBD2 (6 bases each). V shed 2 bases and J shed 8 bases, with 11 bases lying between them. The CDR3 sequence is 13 residues long. Germline-derived CDR1 and CDR2 are SGHDT and YYEEEE. The CDR3 spells CASSFLGGDEQFF. The CDR3 DNA reads TGTGCCAGCAGCTTCCTGGGGGGCGATGAGCAGTTCTTC.

The sample holds a few counts of this clonotype. The rearrangement joins TRBV2 to TRBJ1-4, with D possibly TRBD1 on 6 matching bases. Germline V lookup: CDR1 SNHLY, CDR2 FYNNEI. Trimming took off 7 bases at V and 8 bases at J, with 14 bases between the two ends. CDR3 length: 13 residues. For the CDR3, the DNA is TGTGCCAGCACCCAGGGGTCCGGCGAAAAACTGTTTTTT. Protein product: CASTQGSGEKLFF.

This clonotype was counted at least ten times. The chain recombines TRBV7-9 with TRBJ2-7, with D perhaps TRBD2 (6 bases). Trimming pared 2 bases from V and 2 bases from J, leaving 10 bases between. The CDR3 is made up of 14 amino acids. Germline V lookup: CDR1 SEHNR, CDR2 FQNEAQ (reference sequence). CDR3 bases: TGTGCCAGCAGCTTACGGGAGCCCCCCTACGAGCAGTACTTC. Amino acids: CASSLREPPYEQYF.

CDR3 protein: CASSQSYTDNSPLHF. The CDR3 DNA sequence: TGCGCCAGCAGCCAATCCTACACCGATAATTCACCCCTCCACTTT. V and J are TRBV4-1 and TRBJ1-6; D gene unclear. V lost 2 bases, J lost 5 bases, and 10 bases lay in between. This CDR3 contains 15 residues. Germline CDR1 reads MGHRA; CDR2 reads YSYEKL.

In this sample, this clonotype turned up many times. The rearrangement links TRBV9 to TRBJ2-5; D possibly corresponds to TRBD2 (6 bases). The V end lost 2 bases, the J end lost 6 bases, and 14 bases lay between the germline ends. In germline, CDR1 is SGDLS, CDR2 YYNGEE. The CDR3 contains 14 residues. CDR3 coding DNA: TGTGCCAGCAGCGTCTCCCGGGACTCTAAGACCCAGTACTTC. It translates to CASSVSRDSKTQYF.

This clonotype was recorded many times. The J gene is TRBJ1-2, the V gene TRBV5-6; possible D gene TRBD1, 5 bases. The CDR3 covers 14 residues. From germline, CDR1 is SGHDT and CDR2 YYEEEE. V lost 0 bases and J 5 bases, leaving 11 bases between the germline ends. The CDR3 reads CASSLAAGVYGYTF. In nucleotides, the CDR3 is TGTGCCAGCAGCTTGGCGGCGGGGGTATATGGCTACACCTTC.

In its sample, this clonotype ranks as medium-sized (0.01 to 0.1%). The chain has TRBV6-5 and TRBJ1-1; 10 nucleotides align to TRBD1. V lost 6 bases and J lost 5; bases outside the gene matches: 12. Germline V gene sequence: CDR1 MNHEY, CDR2 SVGAGI. The CDR3 is made up of 16 amino acids. The CDR3 sequence is CASSPGQGRTRTEAFF. CDR3 DNA: TGTGCCAGCAGCCCGGGACAGGGGCGGACAAGGACTGAAGCTTTCTTT.

The J gene is TRBJ2-5, the V gene TRBV7-7; 8 bases agree with TRBD2. The CDR3 length is 14 residues. V shed 1 base, J shed 2 bases, and the junction held 0 bases outside the gene matches. Germline CDR1 and CDR2: SSHAT and FNYEAQ (reference sequence). This CDR3 is CASSLGLAQETQYF. The DNA for the CDR3 is TGTGCCAGCAGCTTAGGACTAGCGCAAGAGACCCAGTACTTC.

This clonotype was seen many times. The chain is built from TRBV7-2 and TRBJ2-2; a weak D match, TRBD2 (6 bases). V lost 5 bases and J 1 base, leaving 11 bases between the germline ends. The germline CDR1 and CDR2 sequences are SGHTA and FQGNSA. CDR3 length equals 15 residues. This CDR3 is CASSPGLWNTGELFF. CDR3 DNA: TGTGCCAGCAGCCCGGGACTTTGGAACACCGGGGAGCTGTTTTTT.

This clonotype was counted ten times or more. J is TRBJ2-1 and V is TRBV20-1; D could derive from TRBD1 or TRBD2 (5 bases each). The length of the CDR3 is 11 residues. V was clipped by 2 bases and J by 10 bases, with 9 bases between them. The germline V gene has CDR1 DFQATT and CDR2 SNEGSKA (reference sequence). The CDR3 is CSARTGLEQFF. The CDR3 DNA follows: TGCAGTGCTAGAACGGGGCTAGAGCAGTTCTTC.

The sample holds a few counts of this clonotype. The V and J genes are TRBV28 and TRBJ1-6, with D hard to call. V was shortened by 3 bases and J by 10 bases, with 10 bases between the two germline ends. Germline V lookup: CDR1 MDHEN, CDR2 SYDVKM. The CDR3 totals 13 residues. CDR3 DNA: TGTGCCAGCAGTTTGGTGGGCAACTCACCCCTCCACTTT. Its translation: CASSLVGNSPLHF.